This TCR beta chain was obtained from a study of blood T cell repertoires in COVID-19. Study background: Samples representing acute and convalescent COVID-19 were sourced from the United States, Italy and Spain.

Seattle's cohort entered during active infection and was followed longitudinally. In the original processing: Amplified reference gene primers provided the basis for estimating nucleated cell counts. Only in-frame clones appear in the TCRdb table, and some are missing; sequencing was by immunoSEQ multiplex PCR. V and J calls and clone size are copied from that table; D and trimming were computed from the DNA. The profile shows around 94,000 clones, about nine tenths of them singletons. The receptor's source is a woman aged 45-65 years with COVID-19, enrolled during active disease. The sample comprised peripheral blood.

The CDR3 sequence is CAWQTGPNTEAFF. In DNA form, the CDR3 reads TGTGCCTGGCAGACAGGACCGAACACTGAAGCTTTCTTT. The rearrangement joins TRBV30 to TRBJ1-1; D possibly corresponds to TRBD1 (6 bases). Trimming left V 5 bases short and J 1 base short, with 11 bases between. The germline CDR1 and CDR2 sequences are GTSNPN and SVGIG (reference sequence). The CDR3 covers 13 residues.